Shown below are 9 T cell receptor beta chains from a single sample sequenced in a study of T cells in women clearing cervical HPV infection. The repertoire was sequenced with immunoSEQ multiplex PCR; TCRdb's copy has only in-frame clones and lacks some. This repertoire includes tens of thousands of clones. Input material: blood buffy coat. Receptors originate from a woman aged 18 to 75 with a cervical HPV16 infection that either progressed to CIN3+ or cleared (not recorded which).

Notes on this clone: The read ends 3 residues shy of where the CDR3 ends; the end is completed using the germline J gene. The V call is TRBV2, the J call TRBJ1-2; 8 positions agree with TRBD1. Germline CDR1 and CDR2: SNHLY and FYNNEI. The CDR3 extends over 14 amino acids. The ends lost 7 bases at V and 3 bases at J; junction bases unmatched: 7. The CDR3 loop reads CASTIRGLDYGYTF. The CDR3 DNA, read in part, is TGTGCCAGCACCATCAGGGGGCTTGACTATGGC.

CDR3 DNA (partial): TGTGCCAGCAGCTTAAAAGGGACTAGCTACAATGAG. Translation gives CASSLKGTSYNE. The complete CDR3 sequence is CASSLKGTSYNEQFF. The chain recombines TRBV7-9 with TRBJ2-1; 8 positions agree with TRBD2. The read is 3 residues too short to cover the CDR3 end, so that end is filled in from the germline J gene. The trim removed 2 bases at V and 3 bases at J, leaving 3 bases unmatched. Germline loops: CDR1 SEHNR, CDR2 FQNEAQ (reference sequence). This CDR3 region has 15 residues.

The CDR3 here is CASSLAAGGGGDTQYF. The part of the CDR3 DNA that was read is TGTGCCAGCAGCTTAGCGGCGGGAGGAGGGGGAGATACG. The chain links TRBV7-2 to TRBJ2-3, with 8 bases fitting TRBD2. The sequence runs out 3 residues before the end of the CDR3; the remainder is reconstructed from the germline J gene. The CDR3 runs 16 residues. With 0 bases clipped from V and 5 bases from J, the junction kept 7 bases outside the gene matches. Per germline, CDR1 SGHTA and CDR2 FQGNSA.

Notes on this clone: Read sequence stops 3 residues before the CDR3 end, and the germline J gene provides the missing end. J is TRBJ1-2 and V is TRBV4-1; D is undetermined. The CDR3 consists of 13 residues. In germline, CDR1 is MGHRA, CDR2 YSYEKL. V gave up 0 bases and J gave up 6 bases, with 8 bases separating them. CDR3 residues: CASSQDRRDGYTF. Incomplete CDR3 DNA: TGCGCCAGCAGCCAAGATCGAAGGGATGGC.

As for this clone: The CDR3 end is not reached by the read, which stops 3 residues before it; the germline J gene fills it in. The V gene is TRBV20-1, the J gene TRBJ2-7; TRBD2 matches 13 bases. Trimming removed 1 base from V and 5 bases from J; junction bases left unmatched: 5. The CDR3 length is 15 residues. Germline-derived CDR1 and CDR2 are DFQATT and SNEGSKA (reference sequence). CDR3 residues: CSARGTSGSPHEQYF. The sequenced CDR3 bases are TGCAGTGCTAGAGGGACTAGCGGGAGTCCCCACGAG.

Note on this clone: The CDR3 extends 3 residues past the end of the read, so its final part is completed from the germline J gene. The gene calls are TRBV18 and TRBJ2-7, with TRBD1 identical over 7 bases. Germline V gene sequence: CDR1 KGHSH, CDR2 LQKENI. Losses at the gene ends were 3 bases for V and 5 bases for J; bases not matched to a gene: 10. The CDR3 sequence is 15 residues long. CDR3 DNA, as far as it was read: TGTGCCAGCTCACCTACCAATGACAGGGTAAACGAG. Translation: CASSPTNDRVNE. The whole CDR3 protein is CASSPTNDRVNEQYF.

Note on this clone: Read data end 3 residues before the CDR3 end; the end is taken from the germline J gene. The chain uses TRBV5-1 and TRBJ1-5; D ambiguous. Trimming left V 4 bases short and J 5 bases short, with 16 bases between. The CDR3 sequence is 15 residues long. CDR1 is SGHRS, CDR2 YFSETQ, per germline. CDR3 DNA (partial): TGCGCCAGCAGCCTCCACGGTCCCCAGGATCAGCCC. It translates to CASSLHGPQDQP. The entire CDR3 protein is CASSLHGPQDQPQHF.

Points on this clone: At one end the junction does not follow the germline gene, possibly because of a read error. The read falls 3 residues short of the CDR3 end, and the missing part is taken from the germline J gene. V is TRBV6-1 and J is TRBJ2-7; D might be TRBD1 (6 bases). Germline loops: CDR1 MNHNS, CDR2 SASEGT. The CDR3 is 14 residues long. This chain's CDR3 is CASSVEDSSCEQYF. The part of the CDR3 DNA that was read is TGTGCCAGCAGTGTGGAGGACAGCTCCTGCGAG.

With respect to this clone: The read halts 3 residues ahead of the CDR3 end, with the missing end drawn from the germline J gene. The gene calls are TRBV19 and TRBJ1-2, with a weak D call TRBD1 (5 bases). The CDR3 runs 14 residues. The germline V and J ends were trimmed by 7 bases and 1 base, with 13 bases remaining between them. Germline assignment: CDR1 LNHDA and CDR2 SQIVND (reference sequence). CDR3 sequence: CASIHSQGNYGYTF. The part of the CDR3 DNA that was read is TGTGCCAGTATCCATTCTCAGGGTAACTATGGC. Looking up the rest from reference TRBV19 and TRBJ1-2 gives the full variable domain: DGGITQSPKYLFRKEGQNVTLSCEQNLNHDAMYWYRQDPGQGLRLIYYSQIVNDFQKGDIAEGYSVSREKKESFPLTVTSAQKNPTAFYLCASIHSQGNYGYTFGSGTRLTVV.